A single sample gave rise to the 18 T cell receptor beta chains below, sequenced in a study of shared clonotypes between healthy human individuals. Assay used: immunoSEQ multiplex PCR; TCRdb lists only in-frame clones, some missing. The sample contains 950,000 to 1,300,000 clones, 75% of which appear only once. The sample was memory CD4+ T cells sorted from blood. Subset specified: CD45RA-negative fraction. Receptor source: a man younger than 35 in good health.

Note on this clone: A much larger clone lies one base from this, so it may be a read error. Other DNA sequences from this sample encode an identical CDR3 as well. This chain connects TRBV5-1 to TRBJ2-7, with D uncertain. From germline, CDR1 is SGHRS and CDR2 YFSETQ. The CDR3 totals 11 residues. V lost 0 bases to trimming and J lost 6 bases, with 4 bases between them. For the CDR3, the DNA is TGCGCCAGCAGCTTGGTGGGCGAGCAGTACTTC. This gives the protein CASSLVGEQYF.

This sequence joins TRBV28 and TRBJ1-6; maybe TRBD1 (5 bases). Trimming cost V 3 bases and J 7 bases, with 13 bases left between them. The CDR3 length is 15 residues. Germline values: CDR1 MDHEN, CDR2 SYDVKM. The CDR3, as DNA: TGTGCCAGCAGTTTCCACCGGGACGGAAATTCACCCCTCCACTTT. This sequence encodes CASSFHRDGNSPLHF. The full variable domain, its missing parts supplied by reference TRBV28 and TRBJ1-6, is DVKVTQSSRYLVKRTGEKVFLECVQDMDHENMFWYRQDPGLGLRLIYFSYDVKMKEKGDIPEGYSVSREKKERFSLILESASTNQTSMYLCASSFHRDGNSPLHFGNGTRLTVT.

The genes are TRBV7-6 and TRBJ2-7; 7 nucleotides line up with TRBD1. The length of the CDR3 is 13 residues. The germline V gene has CDR1 SGHVS and CDR2 FNYEAQ. V was clipped by 5 bases and J by 9 bases; unmatched bases: 10. The CDR3 sequence is CASSLTYRDRQYF. CDR3 DNA sequence: TGTGCCAGCAGCCTGACGTACCGGGACAGGCAGTACTTC.

The chain uses TRBV5-5 and TRBJ1-2; D unresolved. Trimming removed 0 bases at V and 6 bases at J, with 9 bases between. CDR1 SGHKS and CDR2 YYEKEE come from the germline V gene (reference sequence). The CDR3 sequence is 13 residues long. The CDR3 coding sequence is TGTGCCAGCAGCTTGGAGGCAGCACATGGCTACACCTTC. Residues: CASSLEAAHGYTF.

The rearrangement links TRBV7-2 to TRBJ1-6; TRBD1 matches at 9 bases. J was trimmed by 2 bases and V by 3 bases; bases with no gene match: 2. Germline V gene data show CDR1 as SGHTA and CDR2 as FQGNSA. The CDR3 is made up of 16 amino acids. CDR3 residues: CASSLDRGAYNSPLHF. CDR3 DNA: TGTGCCAGCAGCTTGGACAGGGGAGCCTATAATTCACCCCTCCACTTT.

The CDR3 DNA follows: TGCGCCAGCAGCCAATCGGACTCCGTCTTCTTTGAGCAGTTCTTC. Translated, it gives CASSQSDSVFFEQFF. This chain joins TRBV4-1 and TRBJ2-1, with D maybe TRBD2 (5 bases). The length of the CDR3 is 15 residues. CDR1 MGHRA and CDR2 YSYEKL come from the germline V gene. The V end was cut by 2 bases, the J end by 9 bases, with 17 bases between.

The chain's CDR3 is CASSSDGYNEQFF. In DNA, the CDR3 is TGTGCCAGCAGCTCGGACGGGTACAATGAGCAGTTCTTC. The V and J genes are TRBV7-6 and TRBJ2-1; D call uncertain. Germline CDR1 is SGHVS and CDR2 is FNYEAQ. CDR3 length equals 13 residues. Trimming shortened V by 4 bases and J by 4 bases, and 8 bases separated the two germline ends.

The genes are TRBV27 and TRBJ2-7, with 9 bases fitting TRBD1. With V trimmed by 6 bases and J by 7 bases, 10 bases remained unmatched. Germline-derived CDR1 and CDR2 are MNHEY and SMNVEV (reference sequence). The CDR3 has 14 amino acids. This CDR3 reads CASRNAGTGLEQYF. The CDR3 nucleotides read TGTGCCAGCAGAAACGCCGGGACAGGGCTTGAGCAGTACTTC.

V is TRBV28 and J is TRBJ2-2; 12 nucleotides align to TRBD2. This CDR3 has 15 residues. Trimming cost V 4 bases and J 4 bases; bases outside gene matches: 1. Per the germline V gene, CDR1 is MDHEN and CDR2 is SYDVKM. The CDR3 sequence: CASSSSGRGTGELFF. Written as DNA, the CDR3 is TGTGCCAGCAGTTCTAGCGGGAGGGGCACCGGGGAGCTGTTTTTT.

This chain uses TRBV7-9 with TRBJ1-2; 9 bases are shared with TRBD1. The CDR3 sequence is 15 residues long. Trimming cost V 0 bases and J 6 bases; bases outside gene matches: 5. Germline lookup yields CDR1 SEHNR and CDR2 FQNEAQ (reference sequence). This CDR3 reads CASSLAVQGANGYTF. The CDR3, as DNA: TGTGCCAGCAGCTTAGCTGTACAGGGGGCTAATGGCTACACCTTC.

For this clone: This clone may be a read error of a much larger clone one base away. Other DNA sequences in the sample encode the same CDR3. V is TRBV19 and J is TRBJ2-3; D ambiguous. The V and J ends lost 10 bases and 6 bases respectively, with 11 bases between them. CDR1 is LNHDA, CDR2 SQIVND, per germline (reference sequence). This CDR3 is 11 amino acids long. This chain's CDR3 is CATKSGDTQYF. Written as DNA, the CDR3 is TGTGCCACAAAATCTGGGGATACGCAGTATTTT.

This rearrangement joins TRBV7-2 to TRBJ2-5; D perhaps matches TRBD2 (6 bases). This CDR3 has 14 residues. Deletions cut 5 bases from V and 5 bases from J, with 15 bases between. The germline CDR1 and CDR2 sequences are SGHTA and FQGNSA. CDR3 nucleotide sequence: TGTGCCAGCAGCACTCGGGGCGGGGCGGAGACCCAGTACTTC. It codes for CASSTRGGAETQYF.

V gene TRBV19 combines with J gene TRBJ2-7; D possibly matches TRBD1 or TRBD2 (5 bases each). The CDR3 is made up of 15 amino acids. Germline CDR1 LNHDA, CDR2 SQIVND (reference sequence). The ends were cut back, 5 bases at V and 2 bases at J, with 16 bases in the middle. The CDR3 sequence is CASSHPRDGTYEQYF. The CDR3 DNA follows: TGTGCCAGTAGTCACCCTCGGGACGGCACCTACGAGCAGTACTTC.

The V call is TRBV2, the J call TRBJ2-1, with TRBD1 as a possible D gene (6 bases). V was trimmed by 8 bases and J by 7 bases, leaving 18 bases between them. The CDR3 is 14 amino acids. The germline CDR1 and CDR2 sequences are SNHLY and FYNNEI. The CDR3 sequence: CASLGIRGLNEQFF. CDR3 DNA: TGTGCCAGCTTAGGGATTAGGGGGTTGAATGAGCAGTTCTTC.

This sequence joins TRBV6-5 and TRBJ1-5; no clear D. The CDR3 has 13 residues. The V end lost 5 bases, the J end lost 4 bases, and 9 bases lay between the germline ends. Germline V gene data show CDR1 as MNHEY and CDR2 as SVGAGI. The CDR3 DNA reads TGTGCCAGCAGTCCCTACTATAATCAGCCCCAGCATTTT. Protein product: CASSPYYNQPQHF.

The chain is built from TRBV30 and TRBJ2-7; D could derive from TRBD1 or TRBD2 (5 bases each). This CDR3 is 14 amino acids long. V was trimmed by 5 bases and J by 2 bases, leaving 16 bases between them. The germline V gene encodes CDR1 GTSNPN and CDR2 SVGIG (reference sequence). The DNA for the CDR3 is TGTGCCTGGGCCCCAGGGAGCGGCCCCTACGAGCAGTACTTC. The encoded protein is CAWAPGSGPYEQYF.

The chain joins TRBV18 to TRBJ2-1; D remains unclear. The V gene's germline CDR1 is KGHSH and CDR2 LQKENI. The CDR3 spans 13 residues. V lost 0 bases and J 8 bases, leaving 8 bases between the germline ends. CDR3 in amino acids: CASSPPVRDEQFF. CDR3 DNA sequence: TGTGCCAGCTCACCACCGGTCCGCGATGAGCAGTTCTTC.

The gene calls are TRBV7-9 and TRBJ1-1; no firm D call. Between the trimmed V and J ends, which lost 1 base and 0 bases, there was a span of 6 bases. Germline V gene sequence: CDR1 SEHNR, CDR2 FQNEAQ (reference sequence). The CDR3 is 14 amino acids. CDR3 sequence (DNA): TGTGCCAGCAGCTTAGACGGAATGAACACTGAAGCTTTCTTT. This codes for CASSLDGMNTEAFF.